The rows below give T cell receptor beta chains drawn from one sample of a study of tumor and adjacent non-tumor tissue in lung cancer. TCRdb reprocessed the multiplex PCR reads with MiXCR, giving one entry per CDR3 protein. The sample holds about 110,000 distinct CDR3 sequences; approximately 80% are singletons and the top ten take around 21%. Input material: lung tumor tissue. The receptors come from a man aged 70-80 years with non-small cell lung cancer. Each CDR3 is given with its conserved first and last residue. D genes are given only for firm matches. Only some rows state a clone size, as once, few, many or a class for expanded clones.

J	size	D	V	CDR3	DNA
TRBJ2-7	NA	NA	TRBV11-2	CASSPGTWPSCEQYF	TGTGCTAGCAGCCCCGGGACATGGCCCTCCTGCGAGCAGTACTTC
TRBJ2-5	NA	TRBD2	TRBV12-3/TRBV12-4	CANSGLAGVVETLYF	TGTGCCAACAGCGGGCTAGCGGGAGTGGTGGAGACCCTGTACTTT
TRBJ1-5	many	TRBD1	TRBV6-2/TRBV6-3	CASSSTGIINNQPQHF	TGTGCCAGCAGTTCGACAGGGATTATAAACAATCAGCCCCAGCATTTT
TRBJ2-7	NA	NA	TRBV11-2	CASSPPAGTLSYEQYF	TGTGCCAGCAGCCCCCCCGCCGGGACACTAAGCTACGAGCAGTATTTC
TRBJ2-1	many	TRBD1	TRBV20-1	CSAGGTGQQSYNEQFF	TGCAGTGCTGGAGGAACGGGACAGCAATCCTACAATGAGCAGTTCTTC
TRBJ2-7	NA	NA	TRBV5-4	CVSNLAGQAYEQYF	TGTGTCAGTAACTTGGCCGGACAAGCCTACGAGCAGTACTTC
TRBJ1-6	NA	NA	TRBV6-5	CASRTVERLNSPPHF	TGTGCCAGCAGGACAGTCGAAAGACTTAATTCGCCCCCCCACTTT
TRBJ2-5	once	NA	TRBV4-3	CTSNQAGGVGQESQYF	TGCACCAGCAACCAAGCCGGAGGTGTGGGACAAGAGTCCCAGTACTTC
TRBJ2-1	NA	NA	TRBV7-9	CVSSLKLRSDHEQFF	TGTGTCAGCAGCCTTAAGCTCCGGTCCGACCATGAGCAATTCTTC
TRBJ2-3	many	TRBD1	TRBV10-1	CASSGQGTDTQYF	TGCGCCAGCAGTGGACAGGGGACAGATACGCAGTATTTT
TRBJ1-2	few	NA	TRBV29-1	CSALPYLGPDNYDYTF	TGTAGTGCTCTCCCCTACCTGGGACCAGATAACTATGACTACACCTTC
TRBJ1-2	NA	TRBD1	TRBV7-9	CTSSHPGQGWYTF	TGTACCAGCAGTCACCCGGGACAGGGGTGGTACACATTC
TRBJ2-3	NA	NA	TRBV4-3	CANSSSLWTADTQYF	TGCGCGAACAGCTCTAGCCTCTGGACGGCAGATACGCAGTATTTT
TRBJ2-3	once	NA	TRBV29-1	CSVEDPGREADTQFF	TGCAGCGTTGAAGATCCGGGACGCGAGGCAGATACTCAGTTTTTT
TRBJ2-2	NA	NA	TRBV29-1	CSVVGGSTGELFF	TGCAGCGTTGTAGGCGGTAGCACCGGGGAGCTGTTTTTT
TRBJ2-6	NA	NA	TRBV28	CASSYGRYSWIRWGANVLTF	TGTGCCAGCAGTTACGGTCGCTATTCCTGGATACGCTGGGGGGCTAACGTCCTGACTTTC
TRBJ2-1	once	TRBD1	TRBV29-1	CSDGRGQEAYEQFF	TGCAGCGATGGGAGAGGACAGGAGGCCTATGAGCAGTTCTTC